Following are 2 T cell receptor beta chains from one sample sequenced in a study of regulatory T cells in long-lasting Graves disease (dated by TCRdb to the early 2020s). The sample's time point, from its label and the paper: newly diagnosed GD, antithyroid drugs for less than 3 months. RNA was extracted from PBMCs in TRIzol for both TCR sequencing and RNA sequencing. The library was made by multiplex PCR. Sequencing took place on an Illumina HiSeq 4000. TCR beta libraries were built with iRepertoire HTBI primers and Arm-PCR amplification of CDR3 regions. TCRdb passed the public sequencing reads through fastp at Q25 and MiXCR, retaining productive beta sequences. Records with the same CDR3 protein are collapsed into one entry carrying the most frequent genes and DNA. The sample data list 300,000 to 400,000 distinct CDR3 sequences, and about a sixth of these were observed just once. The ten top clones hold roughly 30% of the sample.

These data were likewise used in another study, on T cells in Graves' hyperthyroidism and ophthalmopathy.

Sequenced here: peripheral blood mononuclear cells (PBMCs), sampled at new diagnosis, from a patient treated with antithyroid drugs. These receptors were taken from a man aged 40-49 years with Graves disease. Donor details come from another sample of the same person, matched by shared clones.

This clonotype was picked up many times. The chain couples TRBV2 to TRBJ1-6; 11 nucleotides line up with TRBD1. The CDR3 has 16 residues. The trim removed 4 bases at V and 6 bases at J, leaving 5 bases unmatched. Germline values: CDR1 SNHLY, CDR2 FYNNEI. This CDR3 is CASSGDRGALNSPLHF. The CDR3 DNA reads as TGTGCCAGCAGTGGGGACAGGGGGGCCCTTAATTCACCCCTCCACTTT.

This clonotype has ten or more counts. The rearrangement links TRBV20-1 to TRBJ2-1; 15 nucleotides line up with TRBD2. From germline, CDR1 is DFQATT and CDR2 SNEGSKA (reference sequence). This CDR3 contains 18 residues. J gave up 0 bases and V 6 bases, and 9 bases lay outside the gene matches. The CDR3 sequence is CSALGLAGGTSSYNEQFF. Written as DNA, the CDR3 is TGCAGTGCCCTGGGACTAGCGGGGGGCACTAGCTCCTACAATGAGCAGTTCTTC.